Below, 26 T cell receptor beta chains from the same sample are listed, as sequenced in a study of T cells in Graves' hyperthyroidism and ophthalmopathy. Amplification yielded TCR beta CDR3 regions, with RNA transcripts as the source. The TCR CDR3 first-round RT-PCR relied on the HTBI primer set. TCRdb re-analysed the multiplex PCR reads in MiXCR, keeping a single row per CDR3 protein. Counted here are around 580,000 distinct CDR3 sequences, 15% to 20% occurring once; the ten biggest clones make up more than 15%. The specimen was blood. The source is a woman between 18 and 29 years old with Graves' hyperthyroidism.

The DNA of the CDR3 is TGTGCCAGCAGCCCCCTGTTGCGGGAGGGCTACGATACGCAGTATTTT. It translates to CASSPLLREGYDTQYF. The rearrangement joins TRBV7-2 to TRBJ2-3; TRBD2 aligns across 9 bases. The CDR3 length is 16 residues. Germline values: CDR1 SGHTA, CDR2 FQGNSA. The V and J ends lost 5 bases and 6 bases, in that order; junction bases with no gene match: 12. The full variable domain, with the rest looked up from reference TRBV7-2 and TRBJ2-3, is GAGVSQSPSNKVTEKGKDVELRCDPISGHTALYWYRQSLGQGLEFLIYFQGNSAPDKSGLPSDRFSAERTGGSVSTLTIQRTQQEDSAVYLCASSPLLREGYDTQYFGPGTRLTVL.

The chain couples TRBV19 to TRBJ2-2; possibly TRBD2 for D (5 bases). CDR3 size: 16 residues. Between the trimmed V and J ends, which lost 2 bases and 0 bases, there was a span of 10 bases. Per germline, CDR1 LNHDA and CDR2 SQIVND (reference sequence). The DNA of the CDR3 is TGTGCCAGTAGTATATTAGCGCCAACGAACACCGGGGAGCTGTTTTTT. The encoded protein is CASSILAPTNTGELFF.

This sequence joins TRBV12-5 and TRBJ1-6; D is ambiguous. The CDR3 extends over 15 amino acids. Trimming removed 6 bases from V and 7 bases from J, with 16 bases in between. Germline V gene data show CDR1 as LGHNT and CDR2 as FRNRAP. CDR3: CASGRPGLGNSPLHF. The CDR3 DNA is TGTGCTAGTGGCCGCCCCGGCCTCGGGAATTCACCCCTCCACTTT.

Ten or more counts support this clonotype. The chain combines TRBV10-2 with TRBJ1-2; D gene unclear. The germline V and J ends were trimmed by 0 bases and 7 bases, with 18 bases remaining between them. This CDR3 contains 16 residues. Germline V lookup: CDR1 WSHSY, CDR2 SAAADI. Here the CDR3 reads CASSESSPARLGGYTF. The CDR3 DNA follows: TGCGCCAGCAGTGAGTCAAGTCCAGCAAGGCTTGGTGGCTACACCTTC.

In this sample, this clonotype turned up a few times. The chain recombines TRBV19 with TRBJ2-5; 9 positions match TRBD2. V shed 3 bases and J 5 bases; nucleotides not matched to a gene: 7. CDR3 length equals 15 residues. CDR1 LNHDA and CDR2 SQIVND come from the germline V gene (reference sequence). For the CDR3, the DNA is TGTGCCAGTAGTATGGGGCTAGCGGGGTACGAGACCCAGTACTTC. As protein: CASSMGLAGYETQYF.

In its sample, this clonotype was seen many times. CDR3 DNA: TGCAGTGCCCACAGGGTGGGACAGCCCCAGCATTTT. This gives the protein CSAHRVGQPQHF. V usage is TRBV20-1 and J usage is TRBJ1-5; a possible D gene is TRBD1 (6 bases). Trimming shortened V by 6 bases and J by 7 bases, and 13 bases separated the two germline ends. CDR1 DFQATT and CDR2 SNEGSKA come from the germline V gene (reference sequence). This CDR3 has 12 residues.

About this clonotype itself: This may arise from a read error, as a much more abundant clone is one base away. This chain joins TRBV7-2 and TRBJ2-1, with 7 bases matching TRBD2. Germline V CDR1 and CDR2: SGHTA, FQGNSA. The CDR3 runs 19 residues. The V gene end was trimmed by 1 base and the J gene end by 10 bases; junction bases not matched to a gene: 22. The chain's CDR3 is CASSLVSAGATFLRVEQFF. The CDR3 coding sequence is TGTGCCAGCAGCTTAGTATCGGCGGGAGCTACCTTTTTGAGAGTCGAGCAGTTCTTC.

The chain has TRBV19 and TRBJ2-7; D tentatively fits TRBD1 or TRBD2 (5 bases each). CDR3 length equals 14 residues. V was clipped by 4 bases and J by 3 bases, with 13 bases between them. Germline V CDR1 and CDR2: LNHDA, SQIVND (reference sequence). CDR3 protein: CASSTGTVVYEQYF. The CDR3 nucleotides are TGTGCCAGTAGTACCGGGACCGTTGTCTACGAGCAGTACTTC. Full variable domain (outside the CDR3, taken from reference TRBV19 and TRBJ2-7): DGGITQSPKYLFRKEGQNVTLSCEQNLNHDAMYWYRQDPGQGLRLIYYSQIVNDFQKGDIAEGYSVSREKKESFPLTVTSAQKNPTAFYLCASSTGTVVYEQYFGPGTRLTVT.

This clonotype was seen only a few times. The CDR3 DNA follows: TGTGCCAGCAGCCAAGTAACGGGGAATGAAAAACTGTTTTTT. As protein: CASSQVTGNEKLFF. The rearrangement links TRBV3-1 to TRBJ1-4; the D is unclear. This CDR3 contains 14 residues. Germline CDR1 reads LGHDT; CDR2 reads YNNKEL (reference sequence). V lost 1 base, J lost 5 bases, and 8 bases lay in between.

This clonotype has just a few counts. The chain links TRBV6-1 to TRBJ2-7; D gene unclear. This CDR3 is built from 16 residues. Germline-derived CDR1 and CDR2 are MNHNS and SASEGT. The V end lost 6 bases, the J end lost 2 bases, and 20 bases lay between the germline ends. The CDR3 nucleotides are TGTGCCAGCAGATTAGACTGGGCGGCAGGCCCCTACGAGCAGTACTTC. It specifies CASRLDWAAGPYEQYF.

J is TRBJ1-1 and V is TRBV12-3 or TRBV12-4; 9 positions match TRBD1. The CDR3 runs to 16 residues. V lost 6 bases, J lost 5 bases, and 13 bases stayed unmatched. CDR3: CASSQTGGHGGTEAFF. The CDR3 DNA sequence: TGTGCCAGCAGCCAAACAGGGGGCCACGGGGGGACTGAAGCTTTCTTT.

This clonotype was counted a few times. CDR3 nucleotides: TGTGCCAGCAGCTTAGATCTGGGGTTAGAACCAGATACGCAGTATTTT. Protein: CASSLDLGLEPDTQYF. The chain is built from TRBV7-2 and TRBJ2-3, with D uncertain. CDR3 size: 16 residues. V was pared by 1 base and J by 4 bases, with 15 bases between. Germline V CDR1 and CDR2: SGHTA, FQGNSA.

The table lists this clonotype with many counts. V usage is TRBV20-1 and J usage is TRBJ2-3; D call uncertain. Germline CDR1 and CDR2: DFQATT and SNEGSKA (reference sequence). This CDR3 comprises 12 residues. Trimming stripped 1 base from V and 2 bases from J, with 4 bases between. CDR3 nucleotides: TGCAGTGCTAGAGGCCACACAGATACGCAGTATTTT. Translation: CSARGHTDTQYF.

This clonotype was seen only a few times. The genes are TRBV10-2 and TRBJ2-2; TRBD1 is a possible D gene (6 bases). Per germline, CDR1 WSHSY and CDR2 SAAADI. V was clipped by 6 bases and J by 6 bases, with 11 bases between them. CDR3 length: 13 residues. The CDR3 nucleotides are TGCGCCAGCAGCGGAACAGGGTCCGGGGAGCTGTTTTTT. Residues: CASSGTGSGELFF.

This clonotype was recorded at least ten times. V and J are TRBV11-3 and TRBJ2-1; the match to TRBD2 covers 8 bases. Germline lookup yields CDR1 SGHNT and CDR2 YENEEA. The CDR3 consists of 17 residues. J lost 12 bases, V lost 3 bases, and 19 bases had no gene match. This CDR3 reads CASSLKISGVAFWGQFF. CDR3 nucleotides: TGTGCCAGCAGCTTGAAGATTAGCGGGGTAGCCTTTTGGGGGCAGTTCTTC.

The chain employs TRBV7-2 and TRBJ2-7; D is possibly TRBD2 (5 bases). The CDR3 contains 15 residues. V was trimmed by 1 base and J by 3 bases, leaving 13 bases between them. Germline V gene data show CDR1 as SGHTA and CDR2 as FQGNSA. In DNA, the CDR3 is TGTGCCAGCAGCTTAGTTGAGGGAATGTACTACGAGCAGTACTTC. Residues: CASSLVEGMYYEQYF.

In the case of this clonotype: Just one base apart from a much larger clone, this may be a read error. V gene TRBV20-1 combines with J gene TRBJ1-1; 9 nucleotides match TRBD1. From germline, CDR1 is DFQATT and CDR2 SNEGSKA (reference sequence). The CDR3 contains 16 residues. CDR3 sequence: CSARGTGRVLDTEDFF. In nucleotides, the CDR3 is TGCAGTGCTAGGGGGACAGGGAGAGTTTTGGATACTGAAGATTTCTTT.

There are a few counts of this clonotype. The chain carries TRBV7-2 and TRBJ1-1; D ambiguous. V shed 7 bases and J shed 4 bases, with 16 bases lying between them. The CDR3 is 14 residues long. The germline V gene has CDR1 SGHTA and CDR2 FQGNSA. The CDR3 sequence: CASTPAGGATEAFF. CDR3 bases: TGTGCCAGCACTCCCGCGGGAGGCGCCACTGAAGCTTTCTTT.

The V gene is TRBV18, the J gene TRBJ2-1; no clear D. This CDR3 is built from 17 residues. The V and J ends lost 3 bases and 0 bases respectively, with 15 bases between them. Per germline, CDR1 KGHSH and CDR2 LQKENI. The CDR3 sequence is CASSPLPDRSSYNEQFF. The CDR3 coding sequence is TGTGCCAGCTCACCCCTTCCGGATAGAAGCTCCTACAATGAGCAGTTCTTC.

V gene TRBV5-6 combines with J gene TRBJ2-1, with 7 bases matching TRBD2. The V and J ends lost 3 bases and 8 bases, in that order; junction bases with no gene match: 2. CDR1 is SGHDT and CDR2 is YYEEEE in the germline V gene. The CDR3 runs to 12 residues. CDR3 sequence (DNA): TGTGCCAGCAGCTCACTAGCGTATGAGCAGTTCTTC. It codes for CASSSLAYEQFF. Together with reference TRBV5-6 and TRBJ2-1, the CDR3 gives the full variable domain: DAGVTQSPTHLIKTRGQQVTLRCSPKSGHDTVSWYQQALGQGPQFIFQYYEEEERQRGNFPDRFSGHQFPNYSSELNVNALLLGDSALYLCASSSLAYEQFFGPGTRLTVL.

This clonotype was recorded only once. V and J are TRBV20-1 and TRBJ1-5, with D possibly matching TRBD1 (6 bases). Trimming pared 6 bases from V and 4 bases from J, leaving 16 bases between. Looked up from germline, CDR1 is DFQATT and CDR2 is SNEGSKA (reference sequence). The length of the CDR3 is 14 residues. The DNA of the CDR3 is TGCAGTGCAGGGGCGGGGGCGCGAAATCAGCCCCAGCATTTT. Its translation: CSAGAGARNQPQHF.

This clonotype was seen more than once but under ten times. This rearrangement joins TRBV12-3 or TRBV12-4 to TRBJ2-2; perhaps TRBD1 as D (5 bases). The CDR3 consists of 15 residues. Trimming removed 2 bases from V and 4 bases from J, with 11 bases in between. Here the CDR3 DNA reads TGTGCCAGCAGTTTAAGGGGTCCCAGCACCGGGGAGCTGTTTTTT. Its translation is CASSLRGPSTGELFF.

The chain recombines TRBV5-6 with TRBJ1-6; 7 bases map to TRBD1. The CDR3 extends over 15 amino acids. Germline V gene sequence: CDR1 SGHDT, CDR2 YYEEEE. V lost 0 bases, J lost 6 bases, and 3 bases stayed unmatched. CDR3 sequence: CASSLEGTANSPLHF. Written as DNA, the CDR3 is TGTGCCAGCAGCTTGGAGGGGACAGCTAATTCACCCCTCCACTTT.

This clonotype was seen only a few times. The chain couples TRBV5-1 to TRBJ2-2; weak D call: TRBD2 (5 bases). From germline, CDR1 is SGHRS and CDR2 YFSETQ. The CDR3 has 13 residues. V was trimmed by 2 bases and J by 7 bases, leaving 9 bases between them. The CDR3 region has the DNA TGCGCCAGCAGCTTACCTGGGAGCGGGGAGCTGTTTTTT. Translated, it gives CASSLPGSGELFF.

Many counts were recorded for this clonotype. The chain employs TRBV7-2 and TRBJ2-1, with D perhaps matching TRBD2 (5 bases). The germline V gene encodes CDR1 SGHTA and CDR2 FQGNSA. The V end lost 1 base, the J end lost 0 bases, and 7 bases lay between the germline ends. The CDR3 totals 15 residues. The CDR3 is CASSLVRASYNEQFF. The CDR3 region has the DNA TGTGCCAGCAGCTTAGTGAGGGCCTCCTACAATGAGCAGTTCTTC.

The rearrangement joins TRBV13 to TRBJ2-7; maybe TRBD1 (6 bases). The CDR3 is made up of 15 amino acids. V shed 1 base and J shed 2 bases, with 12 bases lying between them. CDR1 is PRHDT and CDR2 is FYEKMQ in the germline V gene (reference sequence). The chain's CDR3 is CASSLAPGEAYEQYF. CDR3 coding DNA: TGTGCCAGCAGCTTAGCCCCAGGGGAAGCCTACGAGCAGTACTTC.